The present T cell receptor beta chain was sequenced within a study of T cell repertoires in cytomegalovirus infection. Study information: Recently identified HLA-C-restricted CMV epitopes were used, and well-studied HLA-B-restricted CMV epitopes were used as well.

One entry per CDR3 protein results from TCRdb running MiXCR on the reads. The top ten clones hold 10% to 15% of a sample with about a million distinct CDR3 sequences, under 40% of them seen once. With respect to this clonotype: Antigen specificity is unknown.

CDR3 size: 14 residues. Germline CDR1 SGHDT, CDR2 YYEEEE. V was shortened by 2 bases and J by 7 bases, with 16 bases between the two germline ends. The sample here was cultured CD8+ T cells from PBMCs, taken from culture after CMV antigen stimulation. The TCR comes from a human donor in good health (CMV status not recorded). Some clones in this sample may be carry-over from other donors' samples. The chain uses TRBV5-6 and TRBJ2-7; D call uncertain. The CDR3 protein is CASSFGRPASEQYF. CDR3 in DNA: TGTGCCAGCAGCTTCGGACGCCCGGCGAGTGAGCAGTACTTC.